This TCR beta chain was profiled in a study of CD8+ T cells in alopecia areata. Study summary: Those treated were given oral tofacitinib at 5 to 10 mg twice daily.

Following extraction, RNA underwent reverse transcription to cDNA, which served as the sequencing template. Here immunoSEQ multiplex PCR was the method, and the copy in TCRdb shows in-frame clones only, minus some. Among over 100,000 clones listed, about 59% were seen once. Remarks on this clone: Its antigen is still unknown.

Treatment of the sample: oral pan-JAK inhibitor, 5-10 mg twice daily. Lesional scalp tissue (obtained by punch biopsy) and peripheral blood were collected from alopecia areata patients. Broader study findings: Mice showed clearer TCR sharing than patients did, a gap that was possibly HLA-related. Many expanded lesional clones persisted during tofacitinib (in both scalp and blood).

CDR1 and CDR2 (germline): GTSNPN, SVGIG (reference sequence). Trimming stripped 0 bases from V and 4 bases from J, with 16 bases between. The CDR3 has 16 residues. The starting material was CD8+ T cells sorted from blood, obtained at week 24, from a patient treated with tofacitinib. The receptor's source is a human donor with alopecia areata. The chain has TRBV30 and TRBJ2-1, with unresolved D. CDR3 in DNA: TGTGCCTGGAGTGTAAGAACGGTCCCCGGGTACAATGAGCAGTTCTTC. As protein: CAWSVRTVPGYNEQFF.